These 29 T cell receptor beta chains originate from one sample sequenced in a study of control samples from healthy donors and cancer patients (dated by TCRdb to between 2020 and 2021). Preparation of the library involved the immunoSEQ multiplex PCR assay. TCRdb holds this immuneACCESS table with in-frame rearrangements only. Some clones are missing; in checked studies, unresolved V genes explain under half, and the rest has no known cause. The sample records some 140,000 clones, around 85% of which are singletons. The ten largest clones represent around 9% of the sample. What was sequenced was blood. The origin of the receptors is a woman aged 30 to 39 in good health.

This chain joins TRBV5-1 and TRBJ1-2; 7 nucleotides line up with TRBD1. The germline CDR1 and CDR2 sequences are SGHRS and YFSETQ. The CDR3 length is 13 residues. The J segment lost 5 bases and the V segment lost 4 bases, leaving 5 bases of the junction unmatched. DNA of the CDR3: TGCGCCAGCAGCCCGTACAGGGGTTATGGCTACACCTTC. Amino acid sequence: CASSPYRGYGYTF.

The V call is TRBV15, the J call TRBJ2-6; 8 nucleotides match TRBD1. This CDR3 comprises 16 residues. The junction had 0 bases not matched to a gene; V was cut back by 0 bases and J by 2 bases. Germline CDR1 reads LNHNV; CDR2 reads YYDKDF (reference sequence). For the CDR3, the DNA is TGTGCCACCAGCAGAGAGACAGGGGCTGGGGCCAACGTCCTGACTTTC. It encodes CATSRETGAGANVLTF.

The CDR3 coding sequence is TGTGCCAGCTCTATCCGGGCAAGCACTGAAGCTTTCTTT. It specifies CASSIRASTEAFF. The V call is TRBV18, the J call TRBJ1-1; D gene ambiguous. Germline CDR1 and CDR2: KGHSH and LQKENI. V lost 6 bases and J lost 4, with 12 bases in between. CDR3 size: 13 residues.

This clone has a single count. The chain uses TRBV24-1 and TRBJ2-1; D is uncertain. This CDR3 contains 12 residues. From germline, CDR1 is KGHDR and CDR2 SFDVKD. The germline V and J ends were trimmed by 10 bases and 0 bases, with 6 bases remaining between them. The CDR3 region is CATQSSYNEQFF. In DNA, the CDR3 is TGTGCCACGCAGAGCTCCTACAATGAGCAGTTCTTC.

This chain uses TRBV11-2 with TRBJ2-2, with D unclear. Germline V lookup: CDR1 SGHAT, CDR2 FQNNGV. Trimming left V 5 bases short and J 7 bases short, with 11 bases between. The CDR3 has 13 residues. CDR3 amino acids: CASSPHLNGELFF. CDR3 sequence (DNA): TGTGCCAGCAGCCCCCACCTCAACGGGGAGCTGTTTTTT.

The rearrangement joins TRBV30 to TRBJ1-5; maybe TRBD1 (5 bases). CDR3 length equals 15 residues. The ends were cut back, 0 bases at V and 2 bases at J, with 11 bases in the middle. Looked up from germline, CDR1 is GTSNPN and CDR2 is SVGIG (reference sequence). In nucleotides, the CDR3 is TGTGCCTGGAGTGTCGGGGGGGACGGCAATCAGCCCCAGCATTTT. Amino acids: CAWSVGGDGNQPQHF.

This chain joins TRBV10-3 and TRBJ1-1; D not certain. Germline loops: CDR1 ENHRY, CDR2 SYGVKD. Trimming cost V 0 bases and J 4 bases, with 18 bases left between them. The CDR3 runs to 17 residues. The chain's CDR3 is CAISESWLREVVTEAFF. The CDR3 DNA reads as TGTGCCATCAGTGAGTCGTGGTTGAGGGAGGTGGTCACTGAAGCTTTCTTT.

V usage is TRBV30 and J usage is TRBJ2-2; perhaps D is TRBD1 or TRBD2 (5 bases each). The CDR3 loop spans 14 amino acids. CDR1 and CDR2 from the germline V gene are GTSNPN and SVGIG (reference sequence). The V end lost 3 bases, the J end lost 6 bases, and 14 bases lay between the germline ends. The CDR3 spells CAWRTGPKAGELFF. As DNA, the CDR3 is TGTGCCTGGAGGACGGGGCCGAAGGCCGGGGAGCTGTTTTTT. The variable domain in full, completed from reference TRBV30 and TRBJ2-2, reads SQTIHQWPATLVQPVGSPLSLECTVEGTSNPNLYWYRQAAGRGLQLLFYSVGIGQISSEVPQNLSASRPQDRQFILSSKKLLLSDSGFYLCAWRTGPKAGELFFGEGSRLTVL.

The CDR3 protein is CSARQGLGTEAFF. As DNA, the CDR3 is TGCAGCGCTAGACAGGGGTTGGGGACTGAAGCTTTCTTT. The chain has TRBV29-1 and TRBJ1-1, with 8 bases aligning to TRBD1. V lost 7 bases, J lost 5 bases, and 9 bases stayed unmatched. Germline V gene sequence: CDR1 SQVTM, CDR2 ANQGSEA. The CDR3 has 13 amino acids.

The rearrangement links TRBV30 to TRBJ2-3, with TRBD1 matching 9 bases. The V gene's germline CDR1 is GTSNPN and CDR2 SVGIG (reference sequence). The CDR3 has 12 residues. CDR3 loop: CALGQGVGTQYF. The CDR3 DNA sequence: TGTGCATTGGGACAGGGAGTGGGTACGCAGTATTTT.

The rearrangement uses TRBV6-6 and TRBJ2-3; D is perhaps TRBD1 (6 bases). V lost 5 bases and J lost 2, with 14 bases in between. The CDR3 extends over 15 amino acids. Per the germline V gene, CDR1 is MNHNY and CDR2 is SVGAGI (reference sequence). The CDR3 loop is CASSRSGTTTDTQYF. The CDR3 DNA reads TGTGCCAGCAGTCGGTCCGGGACAACCACAGATACGCAGTATTTT.

The rearrangement uses TRBV25-1 and TRBJ2-7; 11 nucleotides line up with TRBD2. The CDR3 has 17 residues. Trimming at V came to 6 bases and at J to 0 bases, leaving 10 bases not matched to a gene. In germline, CDR1 is MGHDK, CDR2 SYGVNS. The CDR3 DNA reads TGTGCCAGCAGCCAAGGGACTAGCGGCCTGGGCTCCTACGAGCAGTACTTC. Its protein product is CASSQGTSGLGSYEQYF.

V and J are TRBV2 and TRBJ2-2; a weak D match, TRBD1 (5 bases). The V gene's germline CDR1 is SNHLY and CDR2 FYNNEI. This CDR3 is built from 15 residues. V shed 4 bases and J shed 6 bases, with 15 bases lying between them. DNA of the CDR3: TGTGCCAGCAGTGGACGGACAAATCGGGCCGGGGAGCTGTTTTTT. Amino acid sequence: CASSGRTNRAGELFF.

The gene calls are TRBV2 and TRBJ1-1; TRBD1 might be the D (5 bases). Germline V gene sequence: CDR1 SNHLY, CDR2 FYNNEI. The CDR3 sequence is 16 residues long. Between the trimmed V and J ends, which lost 7 bases and 1 base, there was a span of 19 bases. The CDR3 region has the DNA TGTGCCAGCACCCGAAGTCGGGGCAGGCGGAACACTGAAGCTTTCTTT. This translates into CASTRSRGRRNTEAFF. The complete variable domain, with remaining parts taken from reference TRBV2 and TRBJ1-1, reads EPEVTQTPSHQVTQMGQEVILRCVPISNHLYFYWYRQILGQKVEFLVSFYNNEISEKSEIFDDQFSVERPDGSNFTLKIRSTKLEDSAMYFCASTRSRGRRNTEAFFGQGTRLTVV.

The chain is built from TRBV30 and TRBJ1-2; possible D gene TRBD1, 5 bases. Looked up from germline, CDR1 is GTSNPN and CDR2 is SVGIG (reference sequence). The germline V and J ends were trimmed by 3 bases and 1 base, with 21 bases remaining between them. The CDR3 runs 17 residues. In nucleotides, the CDR3 is TGTGCCTGGAGCGGGGCCCGTCGCCTGTTTGGTAACTATGGCTACACCTTC. Translation gives CAWSGARRLFGNYGYTF. Variable domain in full (rest from reference TRBV30 and TRBJ1-2): SQTIHQWPATLVQPVGSPLSLECTVEGTSNPNLYWYRQAAGRGLQLLFYSVGIGQISSEVPQNLSASRPQDRQFILSSKKLLLSDSGFYLCAWSGARRLFGNYGYTFGSGTRLTVV.

The chain carries TRBV5-1 and TRBJ1-5; TRBD1 might be the D (5 bases). V lost 0 bases to trimming and J lost 4 bases, with 11 bases between them. CDR3 length: 15 residues. Germline V lookup: CDR1 SGHRS, CDR2 YFSETQ. The CDR3: CASSLGDSRNQPQHF. The CDR3 bases are TGCGCCAGCAGCTTGGGTGACAGTCGAAATCAGCCCCAGCATTTT.

The genes are TRBV28 and TRBJ1-5, with D possibly being TRBD1 (5 bases). Germline loops: CDR1 MDHEN, CDR2 SYDVKM. The CDR3 spans 19 residues. The V end was cut by 5 bases, the J end by 1 base, with 24 bases between. The CDR3 DNA follows: TGTGCCAGCAGTGGGCATGGGGCAGTTCGGGGGGTGAGCAATCAGCCCCAGCATTTT. It translates to CASSGHGAVRGVSNQPQHF.

The CDR3 DNA follows: TGTGCCAGTAGTTCCGAACGACAGGGCGCACCCCTCCACTTT. It yields the protein CASSSERQGAPLHF. The chain has TRBV19 and TRBJ1-6, with 7 bases identical to TRBD1. V lost 5 bases, J lost 11 bases, and 9 bases stayed unmatched. Germline CDR1 reads LNHDA; CDR2 reads SQIVND (reference sequence). The CDR3 is 14 residues long.

The chain carries TRBV18 and TRBJ2-7; D gene ambiguous. The CDR3 has 15 residues. From germline, CDR1 is KGHSH and CDR2 LQKENI. V was pared by 6 bases and J by 2 bases, with 17 bases between. The CDR3 here is CASSLGPDSTYEQYF. CDR3 nucleotide sequence: TGTGCCAGCTCCCTCGGCCCAGATAGCACCTACGAGCAGTACTTC.

The CDR3 DNA follows: TGCGCCAGCAGGACCGGGACAGGGAATGAAAAACTGTTTTTT. Translated, it gives CASRTGTGNEKLFF. The chain couples TRBV5-1 to TRBJ1-4; 9 bases fit TRBD1. The V gene end was trimmed by 5 bases and the J gene end by 5 bases; junction bases not matched to a gene: 4. Germline assignment: CDR1 SGHRS and CDR2 YFSETQ. The CDR3 is 14 residues long.

J is TRBJ2-1 and V is TRBV3-1 (or the pseudogene TRBV3-2), with D possibly called TRBD1 or TRBD2 (6 bases each). Per germline, CDR1 LGHDT and CDR2 YNNKEL (reference sequence). The CDR3 sequence is 16 residues long. V was shortened by 4 bases and J by 4 bases, with 17 bases between the two germline ends. CDR3 DNA sequence: TGTGCCAGCAGCCTGATACAGGGAGGTGTATACAATGAGCAGTTCTTC. Amino acid sequence: CASSLIQGGVYNEQFF.

The genes are TRBV24-1 and TRBJ2-7; D gene ambiguous. CDR1 and CDR2 from the germline V gene are KGHDR and SFDVKD. Deletions cut 6 bases from V and 2 bases from J, with 4 bases between. This CDR3 region has 11 residues. CDR3 loop: CATSNTYEQYF. The CDR3, as DNA: TGTGCCACCAGTAACACCTACGAGCAGTACTTC.

This clone showed up just once. This chain links TRBV28 with TRBJ1-4; tentative D call: TRBD1 (5 bases). Between the trimmed V and J ends, which lost 2 bases and 5 bases, there was a span of 12 bases. The germline V gene has CDR1 MDHEN and CDR2 SYDVKM. The CDR3 sequence is 15 residues long. CDR3 region: CASSLDQGGNEKLFF. CDR3 bases: TGTGCCAGCAGTTTAGACCAGGGCGGGAATGAAAAACTGTTTTTT.

This clone was observed a single time. In the same sample, other DNA sequences code for this CDR3. J is TRBJ1-1 and V is TRBV5-1; no clear D. The CDR3 length is 13 residues. Germline values: CDR1 SGHRS, CDR2 YFSETQ. The ends were cut back, 0 bases at V and 1 base at J, with 4 bases in the middle. The CDR3 region is CASSLEGNTEAFF. The CDR3 DNA reads as TGCGCCAGCAGCTTGGAAGGGAACACTGAAGCTTTCTTT.

The rearrangement uses TRBV3-1 (or the pseudogene TRBV3-2) and TRBJ1-2, with D perhaps TRBD1 (6 bases). The length of the CDR3 is 16 residues. CDR1 is LGHDT and CDR2 is YNNKEL in the germline V gene (reference sequence). The V and J ends lost 1 base and 4 bases respectively, with 16 bases between them. The CDR3 loop is CASSQGLGASFYGYTF. For the CDR3, the DNA is TGTGCCAGCAGCCAAGGGCTGGGGGCGAGCTTCTATGGCTACACCTTC.

V is TRBV3-1 (or the pseudogene TRBV3-2) and J is TRBJ2-2; 7 bases agree with TRBD2. Germline CDR1 reads LGHDT; CDR2 reads YNNKEL (reference sequence). V shed 4 bases and J 6 bases; nucleotides not matched to a gene: 11. CDR3 size: 16 residues. CDR3 amino acids: CASSPRAGVLPGELFF. Here the CDR3 DNA reads TGTGCCAGCAGCCCCAGGGCGGGAGTTCTGCCCGGGGAGCTGTTTTTT.

The rearrangement joins TRBV2 to TRBJ1-1; D gene unclear. Trimming cost V 5 bases and J 7 bases, with 11 bases left between them. The CDR3 loop spans 12 amino acids. CDR1 SNHLY and CDR2 FYNNEI come from the germline V gene. The CDR3 DNA reads as TGTGCCAGCAGTCAAACAGCTAATGAAGCTTTCTTT. Translated: CASSQTANEAFF.

V gene TRBV19 combines with J gene TRBJ1-1, with D unresolved. V was cut by 6 bases and J by 0 bases, with 8 bases left in between. The CDR3 has 13 amino acids. Germline V lookup: CDR1 LNHDA, CDR2 SQIVND (reference sequence). CDR3 in amino acids: CASRPGLNTEAFF. DNA of the CDR3: TGTGCCAGTAGGCCAGGACTGAACACTGAAGCTTTCTTT.

The V gene is TRBV19, the J gene TRBJ2-7; 9 bases align to TRBD2. Germline assignment: CDR1 LNHDA and CDR2 SQIVND (reference sequence). The CDR3 contains 17 residues. Trimming cost V 4 bases and J 0 bases; bases outside gene matches: 10. Here the CDR3 reads CASSTRGSGRNSYEQYF. The CDR3 bases are TGTGCCAGTAGTACCAGAGGGAGCGGGAGGAACTCCTACGAGCAGTACTTC.